The next 23 T cell receptor beta chains were all read from a single sample in a study of T cells in localized non-small cell lung cancer. Clones were read by immunoSEQ multiplex PCR, and TCRdb kept only the in-frame ones, dropping some. Here the sample spans approximately 49,000 clones, approximately 80% being singletons. The material sequenced was peripheral blood, taken before any cancer treatment. These receptors all come from a man between 40 and 69 years old with stage I squamous cell lung carcinoma.

The chain uses TRBV19 and TRBJ2-7; D gene ambiguous. From germline, CDR1 is LNHDA and CDR2 SQIVND (reference sequence). The CDR3 contains 13 residues. Trimming cost V 5 bases and J 1 base, with 9 bases left between them. CDR3 nucleotide sequence: TGTGCCAGTAGTGGCCCAGGTTCCTACGAGCAGTACTTC. This gives the protein CASSGPGSYEQYF.

The rearrangement links TRBV29-1 to TRBJ1-2; D not resolved. The length of the CDR3 is 14 residues. Germline CDR1 is SQVTM and CDR2 is ANQGSEA. Trimming cost V 3 bases and J 1 base, with 12 bases left between them. The CDR3: CSVDSWENNYGYTF. The CDR3 DNA reads TGCAGCGTTGATAGTTGGGAGAATAACTATGGCTACACCTTC.

V usage is TRBV29-1 and J usage is TRBJ1-1; TRBD1 matches at 7 bases. Unmatched junction bases numbered 8, after V lost 6 bases and J lost 4 bases. Looked up from germline, CDR1 is SQVTM and CDR2 is ANQGSEA. This CDR3 is built from 13 residues. The CDR3 here is CSVYTGEGTEAFF. The CDR3 DNA follows: TGCAGCGTCTATACAGGGGAGGGCACTGAAGCTTTCTTT.

The chain combines TRBV5-5 with TRBJ2-6; D is undetermined. Trimming took off 4 bases at V and 1 base at J, with 3 bases between the two ends. The germline V gene encodes CDR1 SGHKS and CDR2 YYEKEE (reference sequence). The CDR3 covers 13 residues. The DNA for the CDR3 is TGTGCCAGCAGCCGGTCTGGGGCCAACGTCCTGACTTTC. It codes for CASSRSGANVLTF.

This chain connects TRBV5-1 to TRBJ2-5; 8 nucleotides match TRBD1. Per the germline V gene, CDR1 is SGHRS and CDR2 is YFSETQ. Germline trimming cut 2 bases from V and 5 bases from J; bases unmatched to any gene: 5. The CDR3 is 14 residues long. This CDR3 reads CASSFGQGGETQYF. As DNA, the CDR3 is TGCGCCAGCAGCTTCGGACAGGGCGGGGAGACCCAGTACTTC.

The chain has TRBV6-1 and TRBJ1-3; TRBD1 is a possible D gene (5 bases). V shed 3 bases and J shed 3 bases, with 9 bases lying between them. This CDR3 is built from 14 residues. The germline gives CDR1 MNHNS, CDR2 SASEGT. The CDR3, as DNA: TGTGCCAGCAGTGATACAGGTAGTGGAAACACCATATATTTT. It yields the protein CASSDTGSGNTIYF.

The V call is TRBV2, the J call TRBJ2-7; D not certain. Germline V gives CDR1 SNHLY, CDR2 FYNNEI. The CDR3 sequence is 13 residues long. The germline V and J ends were trimmed by 4 bases and 0 bases, with 7 bases remaining between them. The CDR3 region has the DNA TGTGCCAGCAGTGGGGCCTTCTCCTACGAGCAGTACTTC. Its protein product is CASSGAFSYEQYF.

The genes are TRBV4-2 and TRBJ2-5; TRBD2 agrees at 15 bases. Trimming took 4 bases from V and 5 from J; bases not matched to a gene: 2. Germline CDR1 LGHNA, CDR2 YNFKEQ. The CDR3 contains 15 residues. DNA of the CDR3: TGTGCCAGCAGCCCGGGGACTAGCGGGGGGGAGACCCAGTACTTC. Amino acid sequence: CASSPGTSGGETQYF.

The chain employs TRBV28 and TRBJ2-1; D is unclear. The CDR3 has 12 amino acids. Trimming took off 3 bases at V and 12 bases at J, with 12 bases between the two ends. The germline V gene encodes CDR1 MDHEN and CDR2 SYDVKM. In nucleotides, the CDR3 is TGTGCCAGCAGTTTTGGTAGTTCGGGGCAGTTCTTC. Its translation is CASSFGSSGQFF.

The chain employs TRBV11-3 and TRBJ2-7; D is unresolved. V was clipped by 2 bases and J by 1 base, with 6 bases between them. CDR3 length equals 13 residues. Germline V gene data show CDR1 as SGHNT and CDR2 as YENEEA. CDR3 amino acids: CASSLSASYEQYF. CDR3 nucleotides: TGTGCCAGCAGCTTATCGGCTTCCTACGAGCAGTACTTC.

The V and J genes are TRBV9 and TRBJ2-7; D uncertain. The CDR3 contains 11 residues. Trimming pared 5 bases from V and 6 bases from J, leaving 9 bases between. Germline-derived CDR1 and CDR2 are SGDLS and YYNGEE. The CDR3 coding sequence is TGTGCCAGCAGAATGACGGGCGAGCAGTACTTC. Its translation is CASRMTGEQYF.

CDR3 coding DNA: TGTGCCAGCAGCACCGGAACCACGGGCACCGGGGAGCTGTTTTTT. Translating gives CASSTGTTGTGELFF. The V and J genes are TRBV6-1 and TRBJ2-2; D is undetermined. The V gene's germline CDR1 is MNHNS and CDR2 SASEGT. Trimming shortened V by 6 bases and J by 4 bases, and 15 bases separated the two germline ends. The CDR3 is made up of 15 amino acids.

The chain is built from TRBV4-1 and TRBJ2-1, with D perhaps being TRBD1 or TRBD2 (5 bases each). CDR1 MGHRA and CDR2 YSYEKL come from the germline V gene. This CDR3 is 16 amino acids long. V lost 4 bases and J 6 bases, leaving 19 bases between the germline ends. CDR3 loop: CASSPGTLGSFNEQFF. The CDR3 nucleotides read TGCGCCAGCAGCCCCGGGACCTTAGGAAGTTTCAATGAGCAGTTCTTC.

This chain uses TRBV9 with TRBJ2-3, with a possible D match to TRBD2 (5 bases). Germline V gene sequence: CDR1 SGDLS, CDR2 YYNGEE. This CDR3 has 14 residues. V dropped 0 bases and J dropped 4 bases, with 9 bases sitting between them. CDR3 sequence (DNA): TGTGCCAGCAGCGTAGATCTAGCTGCAGATACGCAGTATTTT. Protein sequence: CASSVDLAADTQYF.

The table lists this clone with a few counts. The chain has TRBV6-1 and TRBJ1-2; TRBD1 is a possible D gene (6 bases). Germline-derived CDR1 and CDR2 are MNHNS and SASEGT. Trimming removed 4 bases from V and 5 bases from J, with 17 bases in between. There are 15 residues in the CDR3. CDR3 sequence: CASSAPEGHRYGYTF. The CDR3, as DNA: TGTGCCAGCAGTGCCCCGGAGGGACACAGGTATGGCTACACCTTC.

The rearrangement links TRBV6-5 to TRBJ2-3; 14 bases map to TRBD2. Germline loops: CDR1 MNHEY, CDR2 SVGAGI. The CDR3 runs 15 residues. V gave up 5 bases and J gave up 8 bases; unmatched junction bases: 6. CDR3 region: CASSRLAGGLSTQYF. The CDR3 nucleotides read TGTGCCAGCAGTAGACTAGCGGGGGGGCTTTCTACGCAGTATTTT.

The rearrangement uses TRBV25-1 and TRBJ2-2, with 8 nucleotides matching TRBD1. V was clipped by 7 bases and J by 7 bases; unmatched bases: 8. This CDR3 region has 14 residues. CDR1 and CDR2 (germline): MGHDK, SYGVNS. The CDR3 protein is CASTTGGLSGELFF. CDR3 sequence (DNA): TGTGCCAGCACAACAGGGGGACTTAGCGGGGAGCTGTTTTTT. Looking up the rest from reference TRBV25-1 and TRBJ2-2 gives the full variable domain: EADIYQTPRYLVIGTGKKITLECSQTMGHDKMYWYQQDPGMELHLIHYSYGVNSTEKGDLSSESTVSRIRTEHFPLTLESARPSHTSQYLCASTTGGLSGELFFGEGSRLTVL.

V is TRBV4-2 and J is TRBJ2-7, with a weak D call TRBD2 (5 bases). Trimming left V 0 bases short and J 5 bases short, with 14 bases between. There are 15 residues in the CDR3. The germline gives CDR1 LGHNA, CDR2 YNFKEQ. The CDR3 protein is CASSQDGERGNEQYF. CDR3 coding DNA: TGTGCCAGCAGCCAAGATGGGGAGAGAGGGAACGAGCAGTACTTC.

The chain carries TRBV14 and TRBJ1-1; 10 bases line up with TRBD1. This CDR3 spans 16 amino acids. Germline V gives CDR1 SGHDN, CDR2 FVKESK. The trim removed 4 bases at V and 5 bases at J, leaving 10 bases unmatched. Written as DNA, the CDR3 is TGTGCCAGCAGCCGTCACCCGGGACAGGGGAATACTGAAGCTTTCTTT. Translating gives CASSRHPGQGNTEAFF.

The chain uses TRBV5-1 and TRBJ1-5, with D unresolved. V was trimmed by 2 bases and J by 1 base, leaving 7 bases between them. The germline V gene has CDR1 SGHRS and CDR2 YFSETQ. This CDR3 has 14 amino acids. In DNA, the CDR3 is TGCGCCAGCAGCTTTGGCGGGAGCAATCAGCCCCAGCATTTT. The encoded protein is CASSFGGSNQPQHF.

The rearrangement links TRBV2 to TRBJ2-7; 7 bases are a match to TRBD1. V shed 4 bases and J 6 bases; nucleotides not matched to a gene: 9. The CDR3 length is 14 residues. The germline gives CDR1 SNHLY, CDR2 FYNNEI. The CDR3 loop reads CASSARQGTSEQYF. CDR3 bases: TGTGCCAGCAGTGCTCGACAGGGAACCTCCGAGCAGTACTTC. The full variable domain, rest sourced from reference TRBV2 and TRBJ2-7, is EPEVTQTPSHQVTQMGQEVILRCVPISNHLYFYWYRQILGQKVEFLVSFYNNEISEKSEIFDDQFSVERPDGSNFTLKIRSTKLEDSAMYFCASSARQGTSEQYFGPGTRLTVT.

This rearrangement joins TRBV29-1 to TRBJ1-2; D possibly corresponds to TRBD1 (6 bases). The length of the CDR3 is 13 residues. In germline, CDR1 is SQVTM, CDR2 ANQGSEA. Trimming stripped 4 bases from V and 3 bases from J, with 12 bases between. The CDR3 loop reads CSVGTALDYGYTF. The CDR3 DNA reads TGCAGCGTTGGGACAGCCCTCGACTATGGCTACACCTTC.

The chain has TRBV10-3 and TRBJ1-5; no clear D gene. Germline V gene sequence: CDR1 ENHRY, CDR2 SYGVKD. There are 14 residues in the CDR3. Trimming stripped 6 bases from V and 0 bases from J, with 9 bases between. This CDR3 is CAISADYSNQPQHF. DNA for the CDR3: TGTGCCATCAGCGCCGACTATAGCAATCAGCCCCAGCATTTT.